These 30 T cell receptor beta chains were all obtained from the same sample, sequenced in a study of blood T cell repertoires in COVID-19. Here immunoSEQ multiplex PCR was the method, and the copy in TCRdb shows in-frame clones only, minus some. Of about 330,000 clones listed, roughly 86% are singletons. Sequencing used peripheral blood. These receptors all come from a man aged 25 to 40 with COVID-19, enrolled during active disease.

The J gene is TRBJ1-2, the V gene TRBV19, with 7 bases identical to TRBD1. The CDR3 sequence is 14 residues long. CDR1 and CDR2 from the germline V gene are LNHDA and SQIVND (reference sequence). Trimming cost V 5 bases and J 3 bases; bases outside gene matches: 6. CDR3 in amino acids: CASSGRDRYYGYTF. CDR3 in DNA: TGTGCCAGTAGTGGCCGGGACAGATACTATGGCTACACCTTC.

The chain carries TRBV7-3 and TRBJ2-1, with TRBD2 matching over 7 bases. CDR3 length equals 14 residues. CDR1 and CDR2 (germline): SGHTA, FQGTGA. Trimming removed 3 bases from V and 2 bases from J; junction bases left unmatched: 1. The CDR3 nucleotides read TGTGCCAGCAGCTTTGGACTAGCCTACAATGAGCAGTTCTTC. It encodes CASSFGLAYNEQFF.

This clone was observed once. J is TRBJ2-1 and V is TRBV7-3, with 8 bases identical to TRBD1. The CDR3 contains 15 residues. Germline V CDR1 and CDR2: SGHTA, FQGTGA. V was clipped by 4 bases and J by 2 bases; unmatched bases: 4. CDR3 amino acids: CASSSDRGPYNEQFF. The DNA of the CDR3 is TGTGCCAGCAGCTCCGACAGGGGCCCCTACAATGAGCAGTTCTTC.

The CDR3 is CASKPGQGNHEQYF. The CDR3 DNA reads as TGTGCCAGCAAGCCGGGACAGGGGAACCACGAGCAGTACTTC. The V call is TRBV27, the J call TRBJ2-7, with 10 bases lining up with TRBD1. The germline gives CDR1 MNHEY, CDR2 SMNVEV (reference sequence). This CDR3 spans 14 amino acids. With V trimmed by 7 bases and J by 5 bases, 8 bases remained unmatched.

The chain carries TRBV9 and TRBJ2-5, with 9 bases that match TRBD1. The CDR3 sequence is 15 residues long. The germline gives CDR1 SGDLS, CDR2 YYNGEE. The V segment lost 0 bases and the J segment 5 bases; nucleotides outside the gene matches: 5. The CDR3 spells CASSVAGTGRETQYF. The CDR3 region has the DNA TGTGCCAGCAGCGTAGCAGGGACAGGGAGGGAGACCCAGTACTTC.

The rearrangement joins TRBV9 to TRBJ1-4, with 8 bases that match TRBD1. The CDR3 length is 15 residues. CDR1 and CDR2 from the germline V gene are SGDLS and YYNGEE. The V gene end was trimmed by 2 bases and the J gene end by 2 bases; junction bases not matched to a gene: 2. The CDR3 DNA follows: TGTGCCAGCAGCGTTCGACAGGGGACTAATGAAAAACTGTTTTTT. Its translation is CASSVRQGTNEKLFF.

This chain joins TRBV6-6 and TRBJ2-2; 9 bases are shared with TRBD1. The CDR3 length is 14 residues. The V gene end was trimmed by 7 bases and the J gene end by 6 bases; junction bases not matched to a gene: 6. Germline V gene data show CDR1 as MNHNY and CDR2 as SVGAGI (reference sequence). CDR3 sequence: CASNGQGLAGELFF. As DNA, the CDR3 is TGTGCCAGCAACGGACAGGGGTTAGCCGGGGAGCTGTTTTTT.

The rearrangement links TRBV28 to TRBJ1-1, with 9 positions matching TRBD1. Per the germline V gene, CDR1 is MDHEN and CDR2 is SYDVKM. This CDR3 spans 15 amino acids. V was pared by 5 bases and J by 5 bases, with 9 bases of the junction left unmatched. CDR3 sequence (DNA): TGTGCCAGCAGTACTCCTGGACAGGGGTGGACTGAAGCTTTCTTT. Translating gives CASSTPGQGWTEAFF.

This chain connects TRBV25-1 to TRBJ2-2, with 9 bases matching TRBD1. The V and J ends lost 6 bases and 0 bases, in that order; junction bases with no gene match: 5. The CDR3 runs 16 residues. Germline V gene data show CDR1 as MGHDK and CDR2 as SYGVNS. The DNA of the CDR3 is TGTGCCAGCAGGGGGGGGACAGGGACGAACACCGGGGAGCTGTTTTTT. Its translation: CASRGGTGTNTGELFF. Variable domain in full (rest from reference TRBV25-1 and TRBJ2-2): EADIYQTPRYLVIGTGKKITLECSQTMGHDKMYWYQQDPGMELHLIHYSYGVNSTEKGDLSSESTVSRIRTEHFPLTLESARPSHTSQYLCASRGGTGTNTGELFFGEGSRLTVL.

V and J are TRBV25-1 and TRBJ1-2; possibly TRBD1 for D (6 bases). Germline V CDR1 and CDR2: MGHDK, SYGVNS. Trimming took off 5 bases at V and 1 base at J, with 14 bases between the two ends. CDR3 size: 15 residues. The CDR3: CASSPAGAFNYGYTF. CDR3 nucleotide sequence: TGTGCCAGCAGTCCCGCAGGGGCCTTTAACTATGGCTACACCTTC.

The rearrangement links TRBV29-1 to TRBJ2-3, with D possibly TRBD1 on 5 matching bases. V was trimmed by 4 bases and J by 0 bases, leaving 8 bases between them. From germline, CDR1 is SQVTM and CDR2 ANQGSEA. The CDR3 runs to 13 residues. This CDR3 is CSVAGPSTDTQYF. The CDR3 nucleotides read TGCAGCGTTGCAGGGCCTAGCACAGATACGCAGTATTTT.

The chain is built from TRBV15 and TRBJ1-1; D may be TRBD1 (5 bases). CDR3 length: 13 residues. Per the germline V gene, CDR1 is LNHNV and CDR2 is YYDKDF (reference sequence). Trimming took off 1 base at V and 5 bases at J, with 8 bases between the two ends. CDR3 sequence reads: CATSRGGGTEAFF. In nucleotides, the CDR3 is TGTGCCACCAGCAGAGGGGGGGGGACTGAAGCTTTCTTT.

The CDR3: CASSLGRGQGAKNEQFF. DNA of the CDR3: TGTGCCAGCAGCTTAGGCAGAGGTCAGGGGGCTAAAAATGAGCAGTTCTTC. The genes are TRBV11-2 and TRBJ2-1, with 8 bases that match TRBD1. This CDR3 has 17 residues. J lost 7 bases, V lost 1 base, and 12 bases had no gene match. Germline lookup yields CDR1 SGHAT and CDR2 FQNNGV.

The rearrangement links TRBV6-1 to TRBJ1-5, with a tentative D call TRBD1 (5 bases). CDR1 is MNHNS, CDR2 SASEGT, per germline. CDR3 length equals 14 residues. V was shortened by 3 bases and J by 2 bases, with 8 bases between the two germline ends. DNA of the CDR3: TGTGCCAGCAGTGACGACAGTTGCAATCAGCCCCAGCATTTT. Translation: CASSDDSCNQPQHF.

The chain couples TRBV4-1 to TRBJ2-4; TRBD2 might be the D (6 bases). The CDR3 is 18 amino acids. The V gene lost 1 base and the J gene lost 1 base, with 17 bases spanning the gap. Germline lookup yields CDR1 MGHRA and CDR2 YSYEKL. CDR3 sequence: CASSQVGVGGSAKNIQYF. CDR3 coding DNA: TGCGCCAGCAGCCAAGTAGGGGTGGGGGGATCGGCCAAAAACATTCAGTACTTC.

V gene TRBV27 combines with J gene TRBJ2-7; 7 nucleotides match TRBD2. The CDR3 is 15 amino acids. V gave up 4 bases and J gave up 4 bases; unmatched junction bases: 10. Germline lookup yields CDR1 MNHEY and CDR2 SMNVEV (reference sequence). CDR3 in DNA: TGTGCCAGCAGTTCTAGGGGTTGGGGGGGATACGAGCAGTACTTC. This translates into CASSSRGWGGYEQYF.

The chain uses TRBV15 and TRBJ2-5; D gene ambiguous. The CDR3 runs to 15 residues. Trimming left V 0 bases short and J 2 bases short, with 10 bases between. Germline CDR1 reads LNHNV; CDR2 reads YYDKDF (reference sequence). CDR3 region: CATSRDNSQQETQYF. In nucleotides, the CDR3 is TGTGCCACCAGCAGAGATAATAGCCAGCAAGAGACCCAGTACTTC.

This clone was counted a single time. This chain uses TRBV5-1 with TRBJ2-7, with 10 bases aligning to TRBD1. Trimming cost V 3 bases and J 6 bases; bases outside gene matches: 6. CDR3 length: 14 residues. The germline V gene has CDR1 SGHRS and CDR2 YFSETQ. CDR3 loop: CASSSSGTGVEQYF. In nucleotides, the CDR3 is TGCGCCAGCAGCTCTTCCGGGACAGGGGTCGAGCAGTACTTC.

The CDR3 reads CASSVNPAGGPSSYNEQFF. The CDR3 nucleotides read TGTGCCAGCAGCGTAAACCCAGCGGGGGGACCCAGCTCCTACAATGAGCAGTTCTTC. The chain uses TRBV9 and TRBJ2-1; 9 positions agree with TRBD2. The CDR3 runs 19 residues. V lost 1 base and J lost 0; bases outside the gene matches: 11. CDR1 and CDR2 (germline): SGDLS, YYNGEE.

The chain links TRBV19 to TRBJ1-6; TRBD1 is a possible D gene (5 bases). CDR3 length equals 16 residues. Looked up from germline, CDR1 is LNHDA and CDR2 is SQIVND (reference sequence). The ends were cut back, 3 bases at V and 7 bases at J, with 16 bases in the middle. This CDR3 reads CASSIGRVSANSPLHF. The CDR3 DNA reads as TGTGCCAGTAGTATTGGCAGGGTTTCGGCCAATTCACCCCTCCACTTT.

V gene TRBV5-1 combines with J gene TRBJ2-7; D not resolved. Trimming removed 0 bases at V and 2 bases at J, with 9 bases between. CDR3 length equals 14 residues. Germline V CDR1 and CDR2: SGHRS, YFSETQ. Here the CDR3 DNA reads TGCGCCAGCAGCTTGGTAGCAGAGGCCTACGAGCAGTACTTC. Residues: CASSLVAEAYEQYF. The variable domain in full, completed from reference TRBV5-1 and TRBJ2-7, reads KAGVTQTPRYLIKTRGQQVTLSCSPISGHRSVSWYQQTPGQGLQFLFEYFSETQRNKGNFPGRFSGRQFSNSRSEMNVSTLELGDSALYLCASSLVAEAYEQYFGPGTRLTVT.

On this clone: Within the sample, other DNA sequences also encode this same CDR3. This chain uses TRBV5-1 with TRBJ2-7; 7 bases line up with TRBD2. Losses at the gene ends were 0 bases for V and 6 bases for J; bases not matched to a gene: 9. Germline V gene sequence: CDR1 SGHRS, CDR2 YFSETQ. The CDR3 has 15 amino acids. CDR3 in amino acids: CASSLEETGGREQYF. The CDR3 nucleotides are TGCGCCAGCAGCTTGGAAGAGACGGGGGGACGCGAGCAGTACTTC.

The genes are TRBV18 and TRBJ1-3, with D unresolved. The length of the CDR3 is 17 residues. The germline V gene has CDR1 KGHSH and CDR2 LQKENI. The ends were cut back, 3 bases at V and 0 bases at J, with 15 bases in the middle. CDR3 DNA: TGTGCCAGCTCACCCGGGGTCATACCCTTCTCTGGAAACACCATATATTTT. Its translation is CASSPGVIPFSGNTIYF.

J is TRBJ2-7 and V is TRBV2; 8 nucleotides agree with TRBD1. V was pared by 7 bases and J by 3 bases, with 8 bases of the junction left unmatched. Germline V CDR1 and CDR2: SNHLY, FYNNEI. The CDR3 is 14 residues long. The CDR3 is CASTFGQGRYEQYF. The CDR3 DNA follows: TGTGCCAGCACCTTCGGACAGGGACGCTACGAGCAGTACTTC.

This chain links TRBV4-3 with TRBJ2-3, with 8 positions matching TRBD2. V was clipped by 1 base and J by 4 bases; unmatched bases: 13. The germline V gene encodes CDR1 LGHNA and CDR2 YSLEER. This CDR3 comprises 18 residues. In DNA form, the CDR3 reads TGCGCCAGCAGCCAAGGTGGTCTAGCGGGTCGACAGGCAGATACGCAGTATTTT. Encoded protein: CASSQGGLAGRQADTQYF.

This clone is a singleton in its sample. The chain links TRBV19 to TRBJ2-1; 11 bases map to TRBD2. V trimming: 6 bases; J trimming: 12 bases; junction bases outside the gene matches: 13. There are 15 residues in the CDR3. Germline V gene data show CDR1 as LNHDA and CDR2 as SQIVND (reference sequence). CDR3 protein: CASRRSSGRTWPQFF. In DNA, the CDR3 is TGTGCCAGTAGGAGATCTAGCGGGAGGACCTGGCCGCAGTTCTTC. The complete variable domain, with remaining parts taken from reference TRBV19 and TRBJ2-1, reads DGGITQSPKYLFRKEGQNVTLSCEQNLNHDAMYWYRQDPGQGLRLIYYSQIVNDFQKGDIAEGYSVSREKKESFPLTVTSAQKNPTAFYLCASRRSSGRTWPQFFGPGTRLTVL.

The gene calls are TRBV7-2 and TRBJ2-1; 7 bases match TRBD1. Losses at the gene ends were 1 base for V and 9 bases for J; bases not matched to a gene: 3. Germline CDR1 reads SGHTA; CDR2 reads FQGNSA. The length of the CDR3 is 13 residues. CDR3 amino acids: CASSLVSGGEQFF. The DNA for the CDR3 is TGTGCCAGCAGCTTAGTGTCAGGGGGTGAGCAGTTCTTC. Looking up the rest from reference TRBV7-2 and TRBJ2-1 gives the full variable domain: GAGVSQSPSNKVTEKGKDVELRCDPISGHTALYWYRQSLGQGLEFLIYFQGNSAPDKSGLPSDRFSAERTGGSVSTLTIQRTQQEDSAVYLCASSLVSGGEQFFGPGTRLTVL.

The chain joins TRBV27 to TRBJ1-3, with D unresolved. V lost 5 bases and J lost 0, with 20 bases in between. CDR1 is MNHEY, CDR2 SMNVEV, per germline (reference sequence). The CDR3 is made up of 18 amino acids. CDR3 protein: CASSPSLDRQVSGNTIYF. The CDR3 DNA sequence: TGTGCCAGCAGTCCCTCTCTGGATAGGCAGGTCTCTGGAAACACCATATATTTT.

The CDR3 DNA is TGTGCCAGCATTGAGGGCGGGTATGGCTACACCTTC. It yields the protein CASIEGGYGYTF. The chain employs TRBV2 and TRBJ1-2; unclear D gene. The CDR3 covers 12 residues. Trimming removed 7 bases from V and 5 bases from J, with 11 bases in between. In germline, CDR1 is SNHLY, CDR2 FYNNEI.

CDR3 residues: CASSDSGTSGGLETQYF. The CDR3 DNA reads as TGTGCCAGCAGTGACTCTGGGACTAGCGGGGGGTTGGAGACCCAGTACTTC. The chain links TRBV6-4 to TRBJ2-5; TRBD2 agrees at 15 bases. CDR1 MRHNA and CDR2 SNTAGT come from the germline V gene. J gave up 5 bases and V 0 bases, and 4 bases lay outside the gene matches. The CDR3 runs 17 residues.